This T cell receptor (beta chain) was recovered during a study of T cell changes during pregnancy in multiple sclerosis. Assay used: immunoSEQ multiplex PCR; TCRdb lists only in-frame clones, some missing. The data contain around 80,000 clones, around 94% of them seen just once; the ten biggest clones take up around 0.97%. The CDR3 contains 12 residues. From germline, CDR1 is SQVTM and CDR2 ANQGSEA. V was pared by 5 bases and J by 0 bases, with 4 bases between. The chain has TRBV29-1 and TRBJ2-2; no reliable D call. This TCR derives from a female donor in good health, enrolled as a control in a pregnancy study. This material consisted of peripheral blood, taken in the second trimester of pregnancy. The CDR3 is CSVTTNTGELFF. Written as DNA, the CDR3 is TGCAGCGTTACTACGAACACCGGGGAGCTGTTTTTT.